The subject of this entry is one T cell receptor (beta chain). Its specificity is not known. TCRdb processed the 5' RACE reads anew with MiXCR; each CDR3 protein has one entry. There are 220,000 or so distinct CDR3 sequences in the sample; around 17% occur only once, and under 55% lies in the top ten. The record originates from a study of CD8 T cells in ankylosing spondylitis. Study results and caveats: A TCR beta motif made of fewer than ten highly homologous variants seemed typical of ankylosing spondylitis blood. Disease-associated clones were reportedly significantly overrepresented in matched ankylosing spondylitis synovial fluid.

V gave up 4 bases and J gave up 0 bases; unmatched junction bases: 13. Germline-derived CDR1 and CDR2 are SGHDT and YYEEEE. The CDR3 contains 18 residues. The J gene is TRBJ2-4, the V gene TRBV5-6, with 7 positions matching TRBD2. Sequenced: blood, either unsorted or a sorted T cell fraction (not recorded which). The sequence was collected from a male donor with ankylosing spondylitis. CDR3 bases: TGTGCCAGCAGCGCGGGGGATTTTAGCGGTCTAGCCAAAAACATTCAGTACTTC. It is translated as CASSAGDFSGLAKNIQYF.